The clone carrying this T cell receptor beta chain was recorded a few times. Its antigen remains unidentified. This specimen belongs to a study of regulatory T cells in long-lasting Graves disease. The length of the CDR3 is 15 residues. Trimming removed 2 bases at V and 1 base at J, with 9 bases between. Germline CDR1 and CDR2: MNHEY and SMNVEV (reference sequence). Findings and limits, study-wide: Favoring TRBV28, TRBJ1-2 and TRBJ2-5 was a feature seen in persistent disease.

Time point here: newly diagnosed GD, antithyroid drugs for less than 3 months. From RNA extracted from PBMCs, the TCR library was made. Construction of TCR beta libraries relied on iRepertoire HTBI primers and on Arm-PCR targeting CDR3 regions. A single record per CDR3 protein comes from TCRdb applying MiXCR to the multiplex PCR reads. The repertoire holds over 400,000 distinct CDR3 sequences, 12% to 15% seen once, with roughly 18% in the top ten. These records were also assigned to another study, of T cells in Graves' hyperthyroidism and ophthalmopathy. Turning to that study: The HTBI primer set served for first-round RT-PCR of the TCR CDR3. A model of 13 V-J features distinguished ophthalmopathy from stable hyperthyroidism.

This sequence was found in a woman in her forties or fifties with Graves disease. Material: peripheral blood mononuclear cells (PBMCs), obtained at new diagnosis, from a patient treated with antithyroid drugs. The V and J genes are TRBV27 and TRBJ2-1, with a tentative D call TRBD2 (5 bases). CDR3: CASSLIAPSYNEQFF. For the CDR3, the DNA is TGTGCCAGCAGTTTAATAGCGCCTTCCTACAATGAGCAGTTCTTC.